This is a list of T cell receptor beta chains from one sample in a study of CD8+ T cells in alopecia areata. Sequencing used immunoSEQ multiplex PCR; TCRdb keeps in-frame clones, though not all of them. The data show roughly 100,000 clones, 50% to 75% seen once. Source: CD8+ T cells sorted from blood, taken at week 4, from a patient treated with tofacitinib. These receptors were obtained from a human donor with alopecia areata. Each CDR3 is given with its conserved first and last residue. Clone size is not always given. Where it is, it says once, few, many or a class for expanded clones.

size: many
V: TRBV7-2
J: TRBJ2-1
CDR3: CASSSREGRIHNEQFF

size: -
V: TRBV25-1
J: TRBJ1-4
CDR3: CASSVPGPVGTNEKLFF

size: -
V: TRBV4-3
J: TRBJ2-1
CDR3: CASSQDSGWPEQFF

size: -
V: TRBV28
J: TRBJ1-2
CDR3: CASTPNRVSLDGYTF

size: -
V: TRBV30
J: TRBJ2-7
CDR3: CAWSGATNEQYF

size: few
V: TRBV7-9
J: TRBJ2-1
CDR3: CASSLELGFNEQFF

size: -
V: TRBV7-8
J: TRBJ2-7
CDR3: CASSDPVRLSEQYF

size: -
V: TRBV7-2
J: TRBJ2-2
CDR3: CASSDLGQASLLPGELFF

size: -
V: TRBV5-1
J: TRBJ1-1
CDR3: CASSLAGGFTEAFF

size: once
V: TRBV9
J: TRBJ1-6
CDR3: CASRRGDSPLHF

size: few
V: TRBV7-9
J: TRBJ2-2
CDR3: CVQGPNTGELFF

size: -
V: TRBV5-1
J: TRBJ1-1
CDR3: CASSDGGMNTEAFF

size: -
V: TRBV5-1
J: TRBJ2-1
CDR3: CASSHRAGAVYNEQFF

size: -
V: TRBV20-1
J: TRBJ2-4
CDR3: CSARSAGTLYF

size: -
V: TRBV25-1
J: TRBJ2-1
CDR3: CATHDFGDNEQFF

size: -
V: TRBV27
J: TRBJ2-4
CDR3: CASSRTALAKNIQYF

size: few
V: TRBV29-1
J: TRBJ1-1
CDR3: CSVESRKSMGTEAFF

size: -
V: TRBV14
J: TRBJ2-2
CDR3: CASSQDRGTGELFF

size: -
V: TRBV4-1
J: TRBJ2-3
CDR3: CASSQDNTDTQYF

size: -
V: TRBV9
J: TRBJ2-5
CDR3: CASSVGLAGQWETQYF

size: once
V: TRBV7-2
J: TRBJ1-5
CDR3: CASSLENRGPGGNQPQHF

size: few
V: TRBV9
J: TRBJ2-3
CDR3: CASSARGGETTDTQYF

size: -
V: TRBV9
J: TRBJ2-7
CDR3: CASSGDRGLREQYF

size: -
V: TRBV5-1
J: TRBJ2-5
CDR3: CASSLLHGLAGGQETQYF

size: -
V: TRBV7-3
J: TRBJ2-3
CDR3: CASSPLTRTDTQYF

size: -
V: TRBV11-1
J: TRBJ2-7
CDR3: CASSLGWSGGPKEQYF

size: -
V: TRBV27
J: TRBJ1-1
CDR3: CASSYRGLGTEAFF

size: -
V: TRBV4-3
J: TRBJ2-7
CDR3: CASSQDRDGLREQYF

size: -
V: TRBV2
J: TRBJ2-2
CDR3: CASSEDGGTGELFF

size: -
V: TRBV5-6
J: TRBJ2-5
CDR3: CASSLEARETQYF

size: -
V: TRBV5-4
J: TRBJ2-3
CDR3: CASSLVSGVPDTQYF

size: -
V: TRBV5-5
J: TRBJ1-1
CDR3: CASSYGRLNTEAFF

size: -
V: TRBV6-5
J: TRBJ1-2
CDR3: CASSYVAGGNNYGYTF

size: -
V: TRBV25-1
J: TRBJ2-5
CDR3: CASSEYGGGETQYF

size: -
V: TRBV27
J: TRBJ2-5
CDR3: CASSFGVSQETQYF

size: -
V: TRBV7-3
J: TRBJ2-2
CDR3: CASSSGQGPGELFF

size: -
V: TRBV5-1
J: TRBJ2-7
CDR3: CASSLTGQGTYEQYF

size: -
V: TRBV5-1
J: TRBJ1-2
CDR3: CASSSEQGTNYGYTF

size: many
V: TRBV13
J: TRBJ1-1
CDR3: CASSSYGTEAFF

size: few
V: TRBV7-9
J: TRBJ2-7
CDR3: CASSEASEQYF

size: few
V: TRBV5-6
J: TRBJ2-7
CDR3: CASSRSGSYEQYF

size: -
V: TRBV4-2
J: TRBJ2-7
CDR3: CASSQELTSGGFYEQYF

size: once
V: TRBV2
J: TRBJ2-1
CDR3: CASFYGGLAGKNEQFF

size: once
V: TRBV5-6
J: TRBJ2-7
CDR3: CASSNDRERAYEQYF

size: -
V: TRBV23-1
J: TRBJ1-4
CDR3: CASSQPSGASTNEKLFF

size: few
V: TRBV4-1
J: TRBJ2-1
CDR3: CASSQEEGLASNEQFF

size: -
V: TRBV2
J: TRBJ2-1
CDR3: CASSGLLADYNEQFF

size: -
V: TRBV7-2
J: TRBJ2-3
CDR3: CASTQIGVTQYF

size: -
V: TRBV5-4
J: TRBJ2-1
CDR3: CASTSYGSYNEQFF

size: -
V: TRBV7-9
J: TRBJ2-1
CDR3: CASSSLGGDYNEQFF

size: -
V: TRBV7-2
J: TRBJ1-2
CDR3: CASSFSGQGLGGYTF

size: few
V: TRBV4-1
J: TRBJ1-5
CDR3: CASSPLRGNQPQHF

size: few
V: TRBV6-6
J: TRBJ2-3
CDR3: CASLGQGAFTDTQYF

size: -
V: TRBV7-9
J: TRBJ2-7
CDR3: CASSLVGHYEQYF

size: -
V: TRBV4-1
J: TRBJ1-1
CDR3: CASSHGTGGEMNTEAFF

size: -
V: TRBV27
J: TRBJ2-1
CDR3: CASSPGTSYNEQFF

size: -
V: TRBV7-9
J: TRBJ2-2
CDR3: CASSLAGGTGELFF

size: -
V: TRBV6-5
J: TRBJ2-1
CDR3: CASSYSSRAGHRFF

size: once
V: TRBV7-2
J: TRBJ2-5
CDR3: CASSLGVSPYQETQYF